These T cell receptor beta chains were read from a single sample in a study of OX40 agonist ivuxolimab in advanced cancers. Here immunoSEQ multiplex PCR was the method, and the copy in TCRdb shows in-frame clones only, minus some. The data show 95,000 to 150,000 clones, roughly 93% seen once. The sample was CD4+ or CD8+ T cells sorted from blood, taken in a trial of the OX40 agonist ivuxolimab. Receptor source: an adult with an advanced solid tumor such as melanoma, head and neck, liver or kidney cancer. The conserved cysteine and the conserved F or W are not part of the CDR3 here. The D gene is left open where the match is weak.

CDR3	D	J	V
ASRPAGQGYEQY	TRBD1	TRBJ2-7	TRBV5-6
AISESDSRPQH	NA	TRBJ1-5	TRBV10-3
ASSLIQLLERNSPLH	NA	TRBJ1-6	TRBV11-2
AIGGLGLAGRSTDTQY	TRBD2	TRBJ2-3	TRBV10-3
ASSFHRLPYEQY	NA	TRBJ2-7	TRBV5-1
ASSLSSGGGETQY	NA	TRBJ2-5	TRBV5-1
ASSLGQGWAEAF	TRBD1	TRBJ1-1	TRBV7-6
ASSPSALGPQNIQY	NA	TRBJ2-4	TRBV7-2
ASRRQGDTEAF	TRBD1	TRBJ1-1	TRBV19
ASRGFGGYNEQF	NA	TRBJ2-1	TRBV5-1
ASSLSEPETQY	NA	TRBJ2-5	TRBV7-6
ASSLGRVDEKLF	NA	TRBJ1-4	TRBV5-5
ASRRDRSLDTQY	TRBD1	TRBJ2-3	TRBV6-5
ASSPRSGAGDSPLH	NA	TRBJ1-6	TRBV18
ASSIQPRYEQY	NA	TRBJ2-7	TRBV19
ASSYPGTATPF	TRBD1	TRBJ1-1	TRBV6-5
ASSLEPPLGSGANVLT	NA	TRBJ2-6	TRBV11-2
ASMVGGSNTGELF	NA	TRBJ2-2	TRBV19
ASSHGRFSYEQY	NA	TRBJ2-7	TRBV14
ATLADIASYEQY	NA	TRBJ2-7	TRBV6-1
ASSPGVEETQY	NA	TRBJ2-5	TRBV6-1
ASSDSGGADTQY	NA	TRBJ2-3	TRBV6-4
ASSPDSGDRGYNEQF	TRBD1	TRBJ2-1	TRBV18
ASSQAGTGGARAKNIQY	TRBD1	TRBJ2-4	TRBV14
ASSDRCYEQY	NA	TRBJ2-7	TRBV27
ASRGGGAGTDTQY	TRBD2	TRBJ2-3	TRBV28
ATRGGAYEQH	NA	TRBJ2-7	TRBV2
ASSQSRTGGLASSGNTIY	TRBD1	TRBJ1-3	TRBV23-1
ASSSWGRANTGELF	NA	TRBJ2-2	TRBV27
TSSPPGLAGVPYNEQF	NA	TRBJ2-1	TRBV1
ASSDLNSNQPQH	NA	TRBJ1-5	TRBV7-6
ASSSDTEAF	NA	TRBJ1-1	TRBV18
ASSLARQRSYGYT	NA	TRBJ1-2	TRBV7-2
ASSSAGAGSYEQY	TRBD2	TRBJ2-7	TRBV7-2
ASSLDGHGSGNTIY	NA	TRBJ1-3	TRBV5-1
ASSPQGVRGMRRNTEAF	TRBD1	TRBJ1-1	TRBV7-9
ASSIVGGEAKNIQY	NA	TRBJ2-4	TRBV19
ATINRETGNTIY	NA	TRBJ1-3	TRBV15
ASSGRLAGGYEQY	TRBD2	TRBJ2-7	TRBV2
ASSPSTGGFGETQY	TRBD1	TRBJ2-5	TRBV7-9
ASTRDVNSPLH	NA	TRBJ1-6	TRBV6-5
ASSYRVMEKLF	NA	TRBJ1-4	TRBV27
ASSQSSGETGELF	NA	TRBJ2-2	TRBV7-3
ASIPRPGKSEAF	NA	TRBJ1-1	TRBV6-5
ASSFAGGRDTQY	NA	TRBJ2-3	TRBV28
ASSVDVGLASGVKETQY	TRBD2	TRBJ2-5	TRBV9
ASSDRLSYEQY	NA	TRBJ2-7	TRBV25-1
ASRRSRNQGAGEAF	TRBD1	TRBJ1-1	TRBV6-6
ASSSFRETEAF	NA	TRBJ1-1	TRBV7-9
AWTLGSNQPQH	NA	TRBJ1-5	TRBV30
SARADRKPI	NA	TRBJ2-1	TRBV20-1
ASMPRGRGMDEQF	TRBD2	TRBJ2-1	TRBV2
ASSLGPPGTGTDTQY	TRBD1	TRBJ2-3	TRBV11-2
ASSLAAGQSLREGANVLT	NA	TRBJ2-6	TRBV4-2
ASSSLPRTSGRGETQY	TRBD2	TRBJ2-5	TRBV28
ASSDYLYGYT	NA	TRBJ1-2	TRBV2
AWSSRGGLNSPLH	NA	TRBJ1-6	TRBV30
ASSFRGLRMPQH	TRBD1	TRBJ1-5	TRBV28
ASSFYGGEQF	NA	TRBJ2-1	TRBV5-8
VIEKLF	NA	TRBJ1-4	TRBV6-6